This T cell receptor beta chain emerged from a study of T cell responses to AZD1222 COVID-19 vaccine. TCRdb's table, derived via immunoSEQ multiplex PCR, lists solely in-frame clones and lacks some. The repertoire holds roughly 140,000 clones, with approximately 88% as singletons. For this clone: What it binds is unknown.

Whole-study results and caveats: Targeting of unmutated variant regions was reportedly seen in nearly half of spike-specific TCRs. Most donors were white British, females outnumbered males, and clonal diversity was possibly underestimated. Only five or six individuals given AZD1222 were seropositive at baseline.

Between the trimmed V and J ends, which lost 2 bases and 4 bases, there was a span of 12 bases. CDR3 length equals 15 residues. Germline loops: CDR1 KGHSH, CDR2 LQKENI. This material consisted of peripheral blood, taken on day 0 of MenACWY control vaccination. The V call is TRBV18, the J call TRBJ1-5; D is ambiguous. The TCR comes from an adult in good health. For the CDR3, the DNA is TGTGCCAGCTCACCAAGGCGGGTGGGAAATCAGCCCCAGCATTTT. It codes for CASSPRRVGNQPQHF.